This T cell receptor (beta chain) was sequenced in a study of human T cells and chemical hapten exposure. Study background: Variation in per-sample TCR yields came mainly from small pooled library volume differences.

Time point meaning: healthy volunteer bleed at 6 weeks. The template was total RNA from unfractionated whole blood. With 2 bases removed from V and 1 base from J, the gap between germline ends came to 11 bases. There are 15 residues in the CDR3. The study, taken as a whole, reports: The number of TCRs above 1 in 1000 frequency did not change after DPC sensitization.

The library tagged individual cDNA molecules with unique molecular identifiers. Authors' data handling: Per-sample TCR counts ranged from roughly 20,000 to 750,000, median around 88,000. TCRdb analysed the RACE reads with MiXCR anew, one entry per CDR3 protein. The V and J calls, along with clone size, are taken from TCRdb and not from the paper's own processing. The sample includes 75,000 to 80,000 distinct CDR3 sequences, approximately 8.1% of them seen just once. This clonotype was observed many times. Its antigen is currently unknown. The chain couples TRBV12-3 or TRBV12-4 to TRBJ1-1, with D possibly matching TRBD1 (5 bases). Sample: whole blood. This TCR derives from a female donor in good health. Some clones in this sample may be carry-over from other donors' samples. The CDR3 loop reads CASSLLGGANTEAFF. The CDR3 bases are TGTGCCAGCAGTTTACTGGGAGGGGCGAACACTGAAGCTTTCTTT.